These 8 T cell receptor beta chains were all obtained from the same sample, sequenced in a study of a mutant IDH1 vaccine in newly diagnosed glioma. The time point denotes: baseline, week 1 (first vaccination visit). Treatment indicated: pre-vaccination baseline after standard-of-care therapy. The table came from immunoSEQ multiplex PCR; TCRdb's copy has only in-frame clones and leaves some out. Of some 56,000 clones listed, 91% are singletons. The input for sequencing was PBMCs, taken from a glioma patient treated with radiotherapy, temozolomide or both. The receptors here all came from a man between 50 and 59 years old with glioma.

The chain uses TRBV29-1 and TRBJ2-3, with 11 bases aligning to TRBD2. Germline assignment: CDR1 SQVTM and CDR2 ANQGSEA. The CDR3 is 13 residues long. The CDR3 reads CSLAGGNTDTQYF. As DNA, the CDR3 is TGCAGTCTAGCGGGAGGAAACACAGATACGCAGTATTTT.

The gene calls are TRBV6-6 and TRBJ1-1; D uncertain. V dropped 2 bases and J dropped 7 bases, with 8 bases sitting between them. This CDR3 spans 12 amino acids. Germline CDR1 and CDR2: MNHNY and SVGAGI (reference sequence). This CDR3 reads CASSYGQSEAFF. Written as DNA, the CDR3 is TGTGCCAGCAGTTACGGGCAGAGTGAAGCTTTCTTT.

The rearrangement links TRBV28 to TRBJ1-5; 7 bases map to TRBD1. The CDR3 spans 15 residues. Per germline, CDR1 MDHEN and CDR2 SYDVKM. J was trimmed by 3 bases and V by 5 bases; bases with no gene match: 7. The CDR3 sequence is CASSRLTGINQPQHF. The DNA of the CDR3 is TGTGCCAGCAGTCGGCTGACAGGGATCAATCAGCCCCAGCATTTT.

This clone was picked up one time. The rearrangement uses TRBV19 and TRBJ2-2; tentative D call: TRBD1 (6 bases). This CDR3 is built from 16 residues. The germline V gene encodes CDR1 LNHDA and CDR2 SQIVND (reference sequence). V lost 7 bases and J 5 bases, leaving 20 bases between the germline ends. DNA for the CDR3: TGTGCCAGTAATGCCAGGGGAGCAGGACTGACCGGGGAGCTGTTTTTT. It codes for CASNARGAGLTGELFF.

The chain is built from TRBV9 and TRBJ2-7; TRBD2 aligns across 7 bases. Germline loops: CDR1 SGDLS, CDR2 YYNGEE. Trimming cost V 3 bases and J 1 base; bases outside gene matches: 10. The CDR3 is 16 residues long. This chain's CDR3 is CASSAWSGAGSYEQYF. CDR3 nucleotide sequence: TGTGCCAGCAGCGCATGGAGCGGGGCCGGTTCCTACGAGCAGTACTTC.

The DNA of the CDR3 is TGTGCCAGCAGCGACTACCGGGACTTCAATGAGCAGTTCTTC. Protein product: CASSDYRDFNEQFF. The genes are TRBV9 and TRBJ2-1; D is perhaps TRBD2 (6 bases). Germline V CDR1 and CDR2: SGDLS, YYNGEE. This CDR3 is 14 amino acids long. V lost 3 bases and J lost 6, with 13 bases in between.

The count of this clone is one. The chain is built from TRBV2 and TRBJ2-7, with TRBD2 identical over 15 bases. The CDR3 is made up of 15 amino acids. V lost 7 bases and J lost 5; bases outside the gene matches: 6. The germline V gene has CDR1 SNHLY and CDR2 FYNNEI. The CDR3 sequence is CASIGLAGGRDEQYF. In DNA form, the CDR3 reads TGTGCCAGCATTGGACTAGCGGGGGGGCGGGACGAGCAGTACTTC.

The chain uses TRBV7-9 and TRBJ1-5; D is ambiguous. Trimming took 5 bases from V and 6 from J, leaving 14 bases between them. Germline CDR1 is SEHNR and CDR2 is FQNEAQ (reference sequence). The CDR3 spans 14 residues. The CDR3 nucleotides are TGTGCCAGCAGCGATCTGGTCGGGATTCAGCCCCAGCATTTT. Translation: CASSDLVGIQPQHF.